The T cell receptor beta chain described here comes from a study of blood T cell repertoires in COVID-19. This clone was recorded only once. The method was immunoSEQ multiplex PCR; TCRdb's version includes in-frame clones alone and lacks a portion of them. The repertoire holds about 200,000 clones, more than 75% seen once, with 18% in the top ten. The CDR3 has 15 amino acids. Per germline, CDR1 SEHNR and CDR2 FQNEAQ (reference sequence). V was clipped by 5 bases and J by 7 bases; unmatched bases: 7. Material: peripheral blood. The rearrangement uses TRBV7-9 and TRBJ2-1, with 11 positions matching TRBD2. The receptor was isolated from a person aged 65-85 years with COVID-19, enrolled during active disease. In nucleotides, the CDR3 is TGTGCCAGCAGCGGACGACTAGCGGGAATTAATGAGCAGTTCTTC. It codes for CASSGRLAGINEQFF.